This T cell receptor (beta chain) was documented in a study of OX40 agonist ivuxolimab in advanced cancers. About the research overall: The patients' treatment was ivuxolimab, an agonistic anti-OX40 (CD134) antibody.

This CDR3 region has 17 residues. Per the germline V gene, CDR1 is SGDLS and CDR2 is YYNGEE. V lost 3 bases, J lost 0 bases, and 19 bases lay in between. Findings of the study overall: Averaging showed that CD8+ T cells had more expanded clones than CD4+ did. Expanded peripheral T cells had an undetermined antigen specificity.

Libraries were prepared by immunoSEQ multiplex PCR; TCRdb keeps only in-frame clonotypes and omits some of them. The table shows 20,000 to 30,000 clones, with 75% to 80% occurring only once. This clone was observed a handful of times. Its cognate antigen is unknown. Autoimmune disease history or systemic immunosuppression was exclusionary. The TCR originated in an adult with an advanced solid tumor such as melanoma, head and neck, liver or kidney cancer. Sequences were derived from CD4+ or CD8+ T cells sorted from blood, sampled in a trial of the OX40 agonist ivuxolimab. The chain couples TRBV9 to TRBJ2-7; weak D call: TRBD1 (6 bases). Here the CDR3 reads CASSARPQGPSSYEQYF. The CDR3 nucleotides read TGTGCCAGCAGCGCCCGCCCACAGGGACCGAGCTCCTACGAGCAGTACTTC.